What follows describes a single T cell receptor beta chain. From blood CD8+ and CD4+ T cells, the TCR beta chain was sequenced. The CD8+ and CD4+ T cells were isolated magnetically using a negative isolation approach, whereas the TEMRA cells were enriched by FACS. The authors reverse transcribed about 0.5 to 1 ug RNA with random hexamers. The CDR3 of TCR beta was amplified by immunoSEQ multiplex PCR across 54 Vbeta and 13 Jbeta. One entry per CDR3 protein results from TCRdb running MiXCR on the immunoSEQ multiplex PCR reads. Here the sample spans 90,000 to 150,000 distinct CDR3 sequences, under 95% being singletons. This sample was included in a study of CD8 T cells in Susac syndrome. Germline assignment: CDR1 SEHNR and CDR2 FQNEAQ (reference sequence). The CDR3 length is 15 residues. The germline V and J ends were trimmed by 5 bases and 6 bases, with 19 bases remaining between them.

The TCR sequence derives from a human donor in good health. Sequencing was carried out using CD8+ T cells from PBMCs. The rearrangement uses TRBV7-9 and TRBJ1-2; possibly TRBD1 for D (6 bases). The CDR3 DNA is TGTGCCAGCAGCCCAGGTCGTGGGGGGCAGAATGGCTACACCTTC. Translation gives CASSPGRGGQNGYTF.